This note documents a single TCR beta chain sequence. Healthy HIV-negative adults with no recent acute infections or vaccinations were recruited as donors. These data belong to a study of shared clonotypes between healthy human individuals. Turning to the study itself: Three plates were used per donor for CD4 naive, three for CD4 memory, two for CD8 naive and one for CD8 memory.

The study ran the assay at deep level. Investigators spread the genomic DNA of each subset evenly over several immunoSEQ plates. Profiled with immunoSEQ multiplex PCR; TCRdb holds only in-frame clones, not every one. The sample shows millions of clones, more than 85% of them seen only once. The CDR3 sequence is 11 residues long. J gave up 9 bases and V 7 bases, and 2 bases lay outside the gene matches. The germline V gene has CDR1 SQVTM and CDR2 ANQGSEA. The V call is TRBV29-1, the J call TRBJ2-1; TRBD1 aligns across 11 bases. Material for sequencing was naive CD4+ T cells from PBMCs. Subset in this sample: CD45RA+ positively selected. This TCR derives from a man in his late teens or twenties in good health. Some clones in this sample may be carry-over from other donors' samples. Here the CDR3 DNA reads TGCAGCGCCGGACAGGGGGCTGAGCAGTTCTTC. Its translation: CSAGQGAEQFF.